This is a list of T cell receptor beta chains from one sample in a study of shared clonotypes between healthy human individuals. Some clones are missing from TCRdb's copy, which holds only in-frame ones; the method was immunoSEQ multiplex PCR. The sample has fewer than 1.4 million clones; about 80% are singletons. The sequencing input was memory CD4+ T cells from PBMCs. The origin of the receptors is a man younger than 35 in good health. Some clones in this sample may be carry-over from other donors' samples. CDR3s include the opening cysteine and the closing phenylalanine or tryptophan. Fields, in order: D gene, clone size, V gene, J gene, CDR3 protein, CDR3 DNA. The D gene is left open where the match is weak. Some rows mark clone size as missing; the rest say once, few, many or name a class of expanded clone.

-	-	TRBV7-5	TRBJ2-7	CVRSLVGREPAGGYEQYF	TGTGTCAGAAGCTTAGTGGGGCGGGAGCCCGCCGGGGGCTACGAGCAGTACTTC
-	-	TRBV5-6	TRBJ2-7	CASSLVASEQYF	TGTGCCAGCAGCTTGGTCGCCTCCGAGCAGTACTTC
-	few	TRBV2	TRBJ2-7	CASSGEGSGEQYF	TGTGCCAGCAGTGGGGAAGGCTCTGGCGAGCAGTACTTC
-	-	TRBV18	TRBJ1-5	CASSPSAGQRVQPQHF	TGTGCCAGCTCACCATCCGCCGGGCAACGGGTTCAGCCCCAGCATTTT
TRBD1	-	TRBV6-1	TRBJ2-7	CASNPRTGSTYEQYF	TGTGCCAGCAACCCCCGGACAGGGTCAACCTACGAGCAGTACTTC
TRBD2	-	TRBV28	TRBJ2-7	CASRTLAGGSYEQYF	TGTGCCAGCAGGACTCTAGCGGGAGGTTCCTACGAGCAGTACTTC
TRBD2	once	TRBV19	TRBJ2-3	CASSPGLAAEVDTQYF	TGTGCCAGTAGTCCCGGCCTAGCGGCCGAGGTAGATACGCAGTATTTT
-	-	TRBV5-4	TRBJ1-2	CASSYELTGYGYTF	TGTGCCAGCAGCTATGAGCTTACAGGGTACGGCTACACCTTC
TRBD2	once	TRBV28	TRBJ2-7	CASSSLGLAGAWGEQYF	TGTGCCAGCAGTTCTCTGGGACTAGCGGGAGCCTGGGGTGAGCAGTACTTC
TRBD1	-	TRBV6-1	TRBJ1-1	CASSLGTGGTEAFF	TGTGCCAGCAGTCTCGGGACAGGGGGCACTGAAGCTTTCTTT
-	-	TRBV7-3	TRBJ1-4	CASSPSGIPNEKLFF	TGTGCCAGCAGCCCAAGCGGGATCCCTAATGAAAAACTGTTTTTT
-	-	TRBV7-9	TRBJ2-1	CASRLEYNEQFF	TGTGCCAGCAGGCTAGAGTACAATGAGCAGTTCTTC
TRBD1	-	TRBV18	TRBJ1-5	CASSPATGDQPQHF	TGTGCCAGCTCACCAGCGACAGGGGATCAGCCCCAGCATTTT
TRBD2	-	TRBV4-1	TRBJ2-2	CASIRLAGNTGELFF	TGCGCCAGCATTCGACTAGCGGGAAACACCGGGGAGCTGTTTTTT
-	-	TRBV5-1	TRBJ1-1	CASSLEWGGYTEAFF	TGCGCCAGCAGCTTGGAATGGGGCGGGTACACTGAAGCTTTCTTT
-	-	TRBV30	TRBJ1-3	CAWSTQYPSSGSTIYF	TGTGCCTGGAGTACGCAGTATCCGTCCTCTGGAAGCACCATATATTTT
-	-	TRBV27	TRBJ2-7	CASSSQGLSYEQYF	TGTGCCAGCAGTTCACAGGGTCTGAGCTACGAGCAGTACTTC
TRBD2	-	TRBV11-2	TRBJ2-5	CASSLLAGGRETQYF	TGTGCCAGCAGCTTACTAGCGGGAGGGCGGGAGACCCAGTACTTC
TRBD1	-	TRBV5-6	TRBJ1-4	CASSFLGGGEKLFF	TGTGCCAGCAGCTTCTTAGGGGGCGGGGAAAAACTGTTTTTT
TRBD1	-	TRBV5-1	TRBJ1-1	CASSPSTGALSTEAFF	TGCGCCAGCAGCCCCTCGACAGGGGCGTTATCCACTGAAGCTTTCTTT
-	-	TRBV11-3	TRBJ2-1	CASSLDREYEQFF	TGTGCCAGCAGCTTAGATCGGGAGTATGAGCAGTTCTTC
-	-	TRBV6-6	TRBJ2-7	CASSYSEGYEQYF	TGTGCCAGCAGTTACTCGGAGGGCTACGAGCAGTACTTC
TRBD1	once	TRBV6-6	TRBJ1-1	CASSRPNPTGGTEAFF	TGTGCCAGCAGTCGACCAAATCCGACAGGGGGGACTGAAGCTTTCTTT
-	-	TRBV18	TRBJ1-2	CASSPNVGTAVGGYTF	TGTGCCAGCTCACCAAACGTCGGTACAGCGGTTGGGGGCTACACCTTC
TRBD1	-	TRBV6-4	TRBJ2-1	CASSAGQGASRQFF	TGTGCCAGCAGCGCGGGACAGGGGGCTTCCCGGCAGTTCTTC
-	-	TRBV9	TRBJ2-3	CASSVGSPRPTDTQYF	TGTGCCAGCAGCGTAGGGTCCCCCCGGCCCACAGATACGCAGTATTTT
TRBD1	once	TRBV28	TRBJ2-3	CASNILQGAKDTQYF	TGTGCCAGCAATATCCTCCAGGGGGCTAAAGATACGCAGTATTTT
-	-	TRBV29-1	TRBJ1-4	CSVKGDGIEKLFF	TGCAGCGTTAAGGGGGACGGTATTGAAAAACTGTTTTTT
TRBD1	-	TRBV5-5	TRBJ2-5	CASSGGQAKQETQYF	TGTGCCAGCAGCGGGGGACAGGCGAAGCAAGAGACCCAGTACTTC
TRBD1	-	TRBV5-1	TRBJ2-7	CASSRSGQGKRGQYF	TGCGCCAGCAGCCGATCGGGACAGGGGAAGAGAGGGCAGTACTTC
TRBD1	-	TRBV5-1	TRBJ2-1	CASSRSRGQGTEQFF	TGCGCCAGCAGCCGATCCAGGGGGCAGGGGACTGAGCAGTTCTTC
-	many	TRBV5-1	TRBJ1-3	CASSFSPPGTRLSSGNTIYF	TGCGCCAGCAGCTTTTCCCCGCCCGGGACTCGACTTAGCTCTGGAAACACCATATATTTT
-	-	TRBV18	TRBJ2-5	CASSPLEAGRVMETQYF	TGTGCCAGCTCACCACTTGAAGCAGGCAGGGTTATGGAGACCCAGTACTTC
-	once	TRBV30	TRBJ1-2	CACWKPGDGYTF	TGTGCCTGTTGGAAACCCGGCGATGGCTACACCTTC
-	once	TRBV10-3	TRBJ2-7	CAISQGAGGNGRNYEQYF	TGTGCCATCAGTCAGGGGGCAGGAGGAAACGGGAGGAACTACGAGCAGTACTTC
-	-	TRBV28	TRBJ2-5	CASELKLGASETQYF	TGTGCCAGCGAACTAAAACTAGGGGCATCGGAGACCCAGTACTTC
TRBD2	-	TRBV5-4	TRBJ2-2	CASGLAGGGLNTGELFF	TGTGCCAGCGGACTAGCGGGAGGGGGCCTAAACACCGGGGAGCTGTTTTTT
-	-	TRBV18	TRBJ2-3	CASSPPSTDTQYF	TGTGCCAGCTCACCGCCGAGCACAGATACGCAGTATTTT
TRBD2	-	TRBV7-3	TRBJ2-3	CASSPPPGGRSTDTQYF	TGTGCCAGCAGCCCGCCACCTGGCGGGAGGTCGACAGATACGCAGTATTTT
-	-	TRBV4-2	TRBJ2-3	CASSQSLADTQYF	TGTGCCAGCAGCCAGTCCTTAGCAGATACGCAGTATTTT
TRBD2	-	TRBV20-1	TRBJ2-1	CSASSGGEQFF	TGCAGTGCTTCCTCGGGGGGTGAGCAGTTCTTC
-	-	TRBV5-1	TRBJ1-2	CASSFGSSNYGYTF	TGCGCCAGCAGCTTCGGGAGTAGTAACTATGGCTACACCTTC
TRBD2	-	TRBV5-1	TRBJ2-7	CASSFAGTSGRVSYEQYF	TGCGCCAGCAGCTTCGCCGGGACTAGCGGGAGGGTCTCCTACGAGCAGTACTTC
-	many	TRBV5-1	TRBJ2-2	CASSPGYTGELFF	TGCGCCAGCAGCCCAGGATACACCGGGGAGCTGTTTTTT
-	-	TRBV7-2	TRBJ2-1	CASSPRVGTYNEQFF	TGTGCCAGCAGCCCACGGGTCGGGACCTACAATGAGCAGTTCTTC
-	-	TRBV30	TRBJ1-4	CAWKPTTNEKLFF	TGTGCCTGGAAACCTACAACTAATGAAAAACTGTTTTTT
-	-	TRBV5-1	TRBJ2-2	CASSLGQIGELFF	TGCGCCAGCAGCCTCGGACAGATCGGGGAGCTGTTTTTT
-	-	TRBV5-1	TRBJ2-2	CASSLQGPNTGELFF	TGCGCCAGCAGCTTGCAGGGGCCGAACACCGGGGAGCTGTTTTTT
-	few	TRBV28	TRBJ1-2	CASSLYSTSVYGYTF	TGTGCCAGCAGTTTATATAGCACAAGCGTCTATGGCTACACCTTC
-	-	TRBV7-8	TRBJ1-3	CASSLVRTGRSGNTIYF	TGTGCCAGCAGCTTAGTTCGTACAGGGCGATCTGGAAACACCATATATTTT
-	-	TRBV6-5	TRBJ1-2	CASSYLQGPAGGYTF	TGTGCCAGCAGTTACCTTCAGGGCCCGGCGGGCGGCTACACCTTC
-	few	TRBV4-1	TRBJ1-1	CASSQGLPVNTEAFF	TGCGCCAGCAGCCAAGGGCTTCCGGTGAACACTGAAGCTTTCTTT
TRBD1	-	TRBV10-2	TRBJ2-1	CATQGITDYNEQFF	TGCGCCACACAGGGGATCACAGACTACAATGAGCAGTTCTTC